Detailed here is one TCR beta chain. Assay: immunoSEQ multiplex PCR; the TCRdb copy retains only in-frame clones and omits some. In the table there are 95,000 to 150,000 clones, 92% of which are singletons. This sample is drawn from a study of T cell responses to AZD1222 COVID-19 vaccine. In germline, CDR1 is SGHRS, CDR2 YFSETQ. J was trimmed by 2 bases and V by 1 base; bases with no gene match: 9. The CDR3 loop spans 18 amino acids. This material consisted of peripheral blood, taken on day 0 of AZD1222 vaccination. J is TRBJ2-3 and V is TRBV5-1; TRBD2 matches 11 bases. This receptor was identified in an adult in good health. CDR3 loop: CASSLIPIAGGTTDTQYF. The CDR3 DNA reads as TGCGCCAGCAGCTTGATCCCTATAGCGGGGGGGACCACAGATACGCAGTATTTT.